A single sample is the source of the 3 T cell receptor beta chains below, sequenced in a study of blood T cell repertoires in COVID-19. Assay: immunoSEQ multiplex PCR; the TCRdb copy retains only in-frame clones and omits some. The repertoire holds about 150,000 clones, with around four fifths as singletons. Material: peripheral blood. The receptor source for this set is an elderly woman with COVID-19, enrolled during active disease.

The chain employs TRBV9 and TRBJ2-2; TRBD2 is a possible D gene (5 bases). This CDR3 is 13 amino acids long. Germline CDR1 reads SGDLS; CDR2 reads YYNGEE. V lost 4 bases to trimming and J lost 4 bases, with 8 bases between them. The CDR3 DNA is TGTGCCAGCAGCTCGGACTTCACCGGGGAGCTGTTTTTT. The encoded protein is CASSSDFTGELFF.

This clone showed up just a few times. The J gene is TRBJ2-5, the V gene TRBV5-1, with 9 bases fitting TRBD1. This CDR3 has 16 amino acids. With V trimmed by 2 bases and J by 2 bases, 7 bases remained unmatched. CDR1 is SGHRS, CDR2 YFSETQ, per germline. CDR3 sequence reads: CASSFRTGAYQETQYF. The CDR3, as DNA: TGCGCCAGCAGCTTTCGGACAGGGGCCTATCAAGAGACCCAGTACTTC.

With respect to this clone: A read error may produce the germline difference seen at one junction end. V gene TRBV6-5 combines with J gene TRBJ1-5; D possibly corresponds to TRBD1 (5 bases). CDR1 and CDR2 (germline): MNHEY, SVGAGI. The CDR3 covers 14 residues. CDR3 sequence (DNA): TGTGCCAGCACTATACAGGAAGACAATCCGCCCCAGCATTTT. This gives the protein CASTIQEDNPPQHF.